One and the same sample provided the 7 T cell receptor beta chains below, sequenced in a study of blood T cell repertoires in COVID-19. The protocol was immunoSEQ multiplex PCR, while the TCRdb copy is restricted to in-frame clones and leaves out a portion. Found here are some 46,000 clones, 80% to 90% of them singletons; the top ten hold approximately 5.1%. Sequencing was carried out using peripheral blood. These TCRs come from a human donor in a cohort sampled during active COVID-19.

The rearrangement joins TRBV7-2 to TRBJ2-1, with 9 bases lining up with TRBD1. CDR1 is SGHTA, CDR2 FQGNSA, per germline. The CDR3 loop spans 16 amino acids. With V trimmed by 1 base and J by 3 bases, 4 bases remained unmatched. The CDR3: CASSLVGTGIYNEQFF. CDR3 DNA sequence: TGTGCCAGCAGCTTAGTGGGGACAGGGATCTACAATGAGCAGTTCTTC.

The chain uses TRBV5-6 and TRBJ2-7; 9 positions agree with TRBD2. V shed 2 bases and J 3 bases; nucleotides not matched to a gene: 0. CDR1 and CDR2 from the germline V gene are SGHDT and YYEEEE. This CDR3 has 13 residues. The CDR3 loop reads CASSFSGSYEQYF. The CDR3 DNA reads TGTGCCAGCAGCTTTAGCGGGAGCTACGAGCAGTACTTC.

The CDR3 DNA is TGCGCCAGCAGCTTGATATTTACCGGGGAGCTGTTTTTT. Its protein product is CASSLIFTGELFF. The chain recombines TRBV5-1 with TRBJ2-2; D remains unclear. V lost 1 base to trimming and J lost 5 bases, with 6 bases between them. The germline V gene has CDR1 SGHRS and CDR2 YFSETQ. The CDR3 contains 13 residues.

This chain's CDR3 is CASSLGRTSGIYNEQFF. In DNA, the CDR3 is TGTGCCAGCAGCTTAGGGAGGACTAGCGGGATCTACAATGAGCAGTTCTTC. The chain has TRBV7-9 and TRBJ2-1; 12 nucleotides line up with TRBD2. The CDR3 totals 17 residues. CDR1 and CDR2 from the germline V gene are SEHNR and FQNEAQ (reference sequence). The ends lost 1 base at V and 3 bases at J; junction bases unmatched: 4.

The chain combines TRBV5-1 with TRBJ2-1, with D unresolved. Germline V lookup: CDR1 SGHRS, CDR2 YFSETQ. V lost 0 bases and J 4 bases, leaving 20 bases between the germline ends. CDR3 length: 18 residues. This CDR3 reads CASSLAGNSPPPYNEQFF. CDR3 sequence (DNA): TGCGCCAGCAGCTTGGCCGGTAACAGCCCCCCGCCGTACAATGAGCAGTTCTTC.

The V gene is TRBV7-8, the J gene TRBJ1-6; tentative D call: TRBD1 (5 bases). This CDR3 comprises 14 residues. The germline gives CDR1 SGHVS, CDR2 FQNEAQ. V was trimmed by 6 bases and J by 8 bases, leaving 14 bases between them. CDR3 sequence: CASSKGFSDSPLHF. CDR3 nucleotide sequence: TGTGCCAGCAGTAAGGGGTTTTCTGATTCACCCCTCCACTTT.

The J gene is TRBJ2-1, the V gene TRBV9; a possible D gene is TRBD2 (6 bases). This CDR3 region has 16 residues. Germline V gene data show CDR1 as SGDLS and CDR2 as YYNGEE. V was pared by 0 bases and J by 9 bases, with 19 bases between. The chain's CDR3 is CASSVATGVLRGEQFF. Written as DNA, the CDR3 is TGTGCCAGCAGCGTAGCCACGGGAGTCCTCCGGGGTGAGCAGTTCTTC.